The clone carrying this T cell receptor beta chain showed up just a few times. The data are from a study of T-cell reconstitution after alpha-beta-depleted transplantation in children. Library preparation (for TCRbeta) was performed with unique molecular identifiers. TCRdb redid the calling of the PCR reads with MiXCR, one entry per CDR3 protein. The sample lists fewer than 250,000 distinct CDR3 sequences, about 15% occurring once. The germline V gene encodes CDR1 SGDLS and CDR2 YYNGEE. Unmatched junction bases numbered 6, after V lost 5 bases and J lost 1 base. The CDR3 has 15 amino acids. Specimen: PBMCs, mostly from graft donor cells, collected 360 days after TCRalphabeta/CD19-depleted stem cell transplant. The chain joins TRBV9 to TRBJ1-1; TRBD1 matches at 9 bases. The sequence was collected from a male patient between 2 and 10 years old who had a stem cell transplant for acute lymphoblastic leukemia, so the T cells may come from the graft donor. In DNA form, the CDR3 reads TGTGCCAGCAGGGGTCCGGGACAGGGGAACACTGAAGCTTTCTTT. Translation: CASRGPGQGNTEAFF.